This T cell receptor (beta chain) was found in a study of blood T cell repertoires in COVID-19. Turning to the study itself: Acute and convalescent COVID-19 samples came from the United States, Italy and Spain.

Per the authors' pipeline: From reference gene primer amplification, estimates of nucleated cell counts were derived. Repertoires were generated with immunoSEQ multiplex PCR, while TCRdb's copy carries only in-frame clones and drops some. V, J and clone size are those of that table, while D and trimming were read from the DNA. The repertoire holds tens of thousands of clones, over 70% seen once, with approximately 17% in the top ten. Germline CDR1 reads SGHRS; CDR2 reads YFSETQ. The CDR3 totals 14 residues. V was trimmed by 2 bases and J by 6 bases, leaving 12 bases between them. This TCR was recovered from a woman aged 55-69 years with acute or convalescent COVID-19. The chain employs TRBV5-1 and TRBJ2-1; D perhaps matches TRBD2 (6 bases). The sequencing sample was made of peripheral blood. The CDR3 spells CASSLGGLSNEQFF. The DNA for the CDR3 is TGCGCCAGCAGCTTAGGAGGGCTAAGCAATGAGCAGTTCTTC.